These T cell receptor beta chains were read from a single sample in a study of blood T cell repertoires in COVID-19. Clones were read by immunoSEQ multiplex PCR, and TCRdb kept only the in-frame ones, dropping some. This table holds approximately 110,000 clones, about 82% found once. Sequenced: peripheral blood. These receptors were taken from a human donor in a cohort sampled during active COVID-19. Each CDR3 is given with its conserved first and last residue. The D gene is left open where the match is weak. Rows give clone size only sometimes, using once, few, many, or a class for an expanded clone.

j_call | d_call | clone_size | v_call | cdr3_length | cdr3_nt | cdr3_aa
TRBJ2-2 | TRBD1 | few | TRBV5-8 | 18 | TGTGCCAGCAGACTATTGGGGCTAGGGACAGGGGACACCGGGGAGCTGTTTTTT | CASRLLGLGTGDTGELFF
TRBJ1-5 | NA | NA | TRBV28 | 13 | TGTGCCAGCAGGTCTCCGAGCAATCAGCCCCAGCATTTT | CASRSPSNQPQHF
TRBJ1-4 | NA | NA | TRBV7-9 | 14 | TGTGCCAGCAGCTTACTGGAGGCGACTGAAAAACTGTTTTTT | CASSLLEATEKLFF
TRBJ2-3 | TRBD2 | NA | TRBV7-2 | 14 | TGTGCCAGCAGCTTATCAGCGGGAGCAGATACGCAGTATTTT | CASSLSAGADTQYF
TRBJ1-6 | TRBD1 | NA | TRBV28 | 19 | TGTGCCAGCTACCCGACAGGGATTCCCGCCGACGCCTATAATTCACCCCTCCACTTT | CASYPTGIPADAYNSPLHF
TRBJ1-5 | TRBD1 | NA | TRBV3-1/TRBV3-2 | 15 | TGTGCCAGCAGCCAAGGGGACAGGGGTTTTCAGCCCCAGCATTTT | CASSQGDRGFQPQHF
TRBJ1-2 | TRBD1 | NA | TRBV28 | 15 | TGTGCCAGCAGTTCCCCCACAGGGGGCGAGAGAGGCTACACCTTC | CASSSPTGGERGYTF
TRBJ2-7 | TRBD1 | NA | TRBV12-3/TRBV12-4 | 13 | TGTGCCAGCGAGGACGGGACAGGGTACGAGCAGTACTTC | CASEDGTGYEQYF
TRBJ2-1 | NA | NA | TRBV27 | 17 | TGTGCCAGCAGTTTATTGCCCCGGGAGTTCGGCTACAATGAGCAGTTCTTC | CASSLLPREFGYNEQFF
TRBJ2-7 | TRBD1 | NA | TRBV27 | 16 | TGTGCCAGCAGTGCTTCGACAGGGGAATACTCCTACGAGCAGTACTTC | CASSASTGEYSYEQYF
TRBJ2-1 | NA | NA | TRBV4-3 | 16 | TGCGCCAGCAGCCAAGATTGGGGCGCCTCCTACAATGAGCAGTTCTTC | CASSQDWGASYNEQFF
TRBJ2-3 | TRBD2 | NA | TRBV20-1 | 16 | TGCAGTGCTAGTCGCCCGGGAAGCGGGAGAGCGAATACGCAGTATTTT | CSASRPGSGRANTQYF
TRBJ2-3 | NA | once | TRBV2 | 16 | TGTGCCAGCAACAACCTCAAGGAGGGCCTGAGATACGCGCAGTATTTT | CASNNLKEGLRYAQYF
TRBJ2-3 | NA | NA | TRBV15 | 14 | TGTGCCACCAGCAGAGCGGGAGCTACAGATACGCAGTATTTT | CATSRAGATDTQYF
TRBJ2-1 | NA | NA | TRBV27 | 11 | TGTGCCAGCAGGGACACCAATGAGCAGTTCTTC | CASRDTNEQFF
TRBJ2-1 | TRBD2 | NA | TRBV19 | 16 | TGTGCCAGTAGTATTCCACTAGCGGGATTATACAATGAGCAGTTCTTC | CASSIPLAGLYNEQFF
TRBJ2-2 | TRBD1 | NA | TRBV4-1 | 15 | TGCGCCAGCAGCCACCGGACAGGGCGGACCGGGGAGCTGTTTTTT | CASSHRTGRTGELFF
TRBJ1-2 | NA | NA | TRBV7-3 | 15 | TGTGCCAGCAGCCCCTCCGGACCCACAGGCTATGGCTACACCTTC | CASSPSGPTGYGYTF